The entry that follows covers one TCR beta chain sequence. This clone was picked up one time. Which antigen it targets is not known. No base qualities exist here, and no much larger clone lies one base off it. The cohort consisted of approximately 690 healthy bone marrow donors. At the time of sampling, all cohort members were nominally healthy, though unrecorded immune exposures were likely present. The donor tested CMV seropositive and was one of the 289 seropositive cohort members. A peripheral blood sample was collected from each donor, and TCR beta sequencing was performed on peripheral blood mononuclear cells. Genomic DNA extraction from the blood cell samples was performed with the Qiagen DNeasy Blood Extraction Kit. The entry originates in a study of cytomegalovirus exposure and HLA in healthy donors (dated by TCRdb to about 2017). Context from the whole study: According to an earlier analysis of several hundred of the donors, roughly 180 million T cells yielded over 90 million unique TCR beta sequences and about 300 Gb of sequence data. An early release that covered about 640 HLA-typed donors contained about 300 gigabases of sequencing data and about 93 million unique TCR sequences. Among the roughly 380 genotyped donors, approximately 81% belonged to the genetic ancestry cluster associated with self-reported Caucasian donors. The study aimed to test whether signatures of past pathogen exposure could be identified by cataloging public T cell receptors. The study used immunosequencing to profile the T cell repertoires of 666 subjects and linked those repertoires to cytomegalovirus serostatus. Besides the first cohort of roughly 640 subjects, a separate validation cohort made up of roughly 120 different subjects was used. To predict cytomegalovirus infection status, the study brought together high-throughput TCR immunosequencing, statistical association of individual TCRs with disease status, and machine learning. A later analysis re-examined previously published TCR beta repertoires from around 670 donors and added high-resolution HLA genotyping to investigate patterns of TCR occurrence. Rather than using new phenotypic data, the later analysis identified candidate immune exposures from TCR beta sequences and from how often those sequences occurred across donors. An earlier analysis of approximately 630 of the donors applied high-throughput TCR beta sequencing to assess whether each TCR beta V gene segment acted as functional or pseudogenic. Alongside the repertoire data, information on donor age, sex, ethnicity and CMV serostatus was compiled. A later genetic analysis took genome-wide SNP genotypes for about 55% of the roughly 670 donors and used that subset as a discovery cohort. Every discovery cohort repertoire had been produced on one sequencing platform. Class I and class II HLA loci were covered by the typing at four-digit resolution. Typing coverage varied by locus: roughly 620-640 donors for A, B, C, DRB1 and DQB1; under 550 for DQA1; about 600 for DPA1; roughly 470 for DPB1. Because of strong linkage in the cohort, roughly five DR-DQ haplotypes were treated as single units for association and clustering. Among over 350 genotyped donors of the cohort, an average of approximately 240,000 unique TCR beta nucleotide sequences were sequenced per donor, around a sixth of them non-productive.

Study-wide conclusions, independent of this receptor: The sequencing pipeline was judged likely to have produced a cluster of highly shared sequence variants as a technical artifact. A further reported finding was that TCR beta sequences accurately predicted the HLA-A and HLA-B alleles for most subjects in the first cohort. Three of the identified cytomegalovirus-associated TCR beta chains were confirmed in vitro to be specific for cytomegalovirus antigens. In the study, 164 TCR beta chains were listed as associated with cytomegalovirus. Sequencing depth was assumed to be roughly uniform across donors in the presence/absence analyses, though that assumption may not hold. Across donors, most TCR sequences were observed very rarely, whereas some public TCRs were present in many individuals. In a later analysis, most CMV-associated TCR beta chains were found to appear HLA-restricted, with HLA associations seemingly driven largely by CMV exposure. HLA typing was unavailable for some donors at each locus, so association tests used only the typed subset. In a later analysis, over 15,000 TCR beta sequences were associated with specific HLA alleles at a false discovery rate of 0.05. Cytomegalovirus status was reported to be diagnosed by the classifier with high specificity and sensitivity in both the original and validation cohorts. In a later analysis, HLA-associated TCR beta chains were found to be more clonally expanded and to have lower generation probabilities than equally common non-associated chains. In a later genetic analysis, a missense DCLRE1C variant was associated with V-gene and J-gene trimming of TCR beta chains, and the association was replicated in an independent cohort. Only TCR beta chains were sequenced in this cohort, and the absence of alpha or paired-chain data limited detectable features. The only immune exposure information available for the cohort was CMV serostatus. The earlier analysis of a few hundred of the donors excluded roughly 17 rarely observed V segments, including chromosome 9 orphons, because counts were too low. The 87-base-pair reads could not distinguish some IMGT-functional V segments, including TRBV6-2 and TRBV6-3, so those segments were excluded. In a later analysis, the rate of TCR association differed among HLA loci, with DRB1 alleles having the most associated TCRs and HLA-C alleles having the fewest. According to a later genetic analysis, donors in an Asian-associated ancestry cluster had fewer N-insertions in productive TCRs than the approximately 650-donor mean. According to a later analysis, parvovirus B19, influenza, CMV and Epstein-Barr virus appeared linked to several top co-occurrence clusters. An earlier analysis of around 540 of the donors showed that most TCR beta V segments appeared in productive rearrangements either about 87% or about 30% of the time, which broadly matched IMGT annotations. Linkage disequilibrium might explain the correlated functional status among segregating V segments, but an unknown experimental factor could not be excluded. It was suggested by the authors that the approach could potentially be generalized to other disease states and immunological phenotypes. When HLA alleles, especially DR and DQ, strongly co-occurred, TCR associations were difficult to assign to individual alleles.

The library was generated by the immunoSEQ multiplex PCR assay. A mixture of 60 forward primers for TCR Vbeta segments and 13 reverse primers for TCR Jbeta segments was used in the multiplex PCR. A multiplex PCR assay on genomic DNA amplified the CDR3 region of rearranged TCR beta genes. On the Illumina HiSeq System, the amplified TCR beta libraries were sequenced as 87-base-pair reads. The paper's data handling went like this. Across the 670 or so repertoires, a later analysis counted tens of millions of unique TCR beta chains, 9 million to 14 million of which were shared by at least two donors. A nearest-neighbor algorithm error-corrected the raw reads and collapsed the reads into unique sequences, merging closely related sequences to remove PCR and sequencing errors. V, D and J gene segments were assigned by aligning CDR3 sequences to IMGT reference sequences. For a sequence to be retained, a match of at least six nucleotides was required to both a V gene segment and a J gene segment. A rearrangement counted as productive if the CDR3 had no stop codons and remained in frame with V and J, and every other rearrangement counted as non-productive. CDR3 was defined according to IMGT convention as the region running from the second conserved V-encoded cysteine to the conserved J-encoded phenylalanine. In an earlier analysis of around 600 of the donors, sequences lacking an unambiguous match to a single V gene segment were excluded. In an earlier analysis of several hundred of the donors, V segments were called functional above 56.7% productive rearrangements and were called segregating when the between-donor standard deviation exceeded 5%. A statistical classification framework was built for diagnosing cytomegalovirus status from the catalog of TCR beta chain sequences. A later analysis assigned V and J genes by comparing TCR nucleotide sequences with IMGT/GENE-DB human TR gene sequences. In a later analysis, CDR3 sequences and most-parsimonious VDJ recombination scenarios were assigned using the TCRdist pipeline. In a later analysis, each TCR beta chain was defined by its CDR3 amino acid sequence together with its V-gene family, and reads lacking a unique V-gene family were excluded. In a later analysis, fewer than 650 highly shared, low-generation-probability nucleotide sequences were removed to address suspected cross-contamination and a sequencing artifact. A later analysis calculated a clonal expansion index for each public chain from normalized within-repertoire ranks of inferred template counts. In a later analysis, generation probabilities were computed using a VDJ recombination model fitted to out-of-frame rearrangements, and the results were checked against IGoR. Hypergeometric tests were used in a later analysis to score TCR-TCR, TCR-HLA and TCR-CMV co-occurrence, with a repertoire-size bias correction applied to the TCR pairs. A later analysis estimated false discovery rates by permuting HLA or CMV assignments 20 times. In a later analysis, co-occurring TCRs were grouped using DBSCAN, with TCRdist sequence similarity added in when clustering inside HLA-allele-positive subsets. Repertoires with fewer than 30,000 or more than 120,000 public chains were left out of co-occurrence clustering, as were five repertoires with anomalous nucleotide sharing. TCRdb carries this immuneACCESS record with in-frame sequences only. Its versions omit some clonotypes, under half of them owing to an unresolved V gene in the studies checked, with the rest unexplained. That table supplies the V and J calls and clone size; D and trimming were determined from the DNA. This sample holds 150,000 to 200,000 clones; roughly four fifths were observed only once. The top ten clonotypes cover 2.5% to 3% of the sample.

From the germline V gene (reference sequence), CDR1 is MNHEY and CDR2 is SMNVEV. Trimming at the junction amounts to 1 base on V and 3 bases on J, and the germline ends lie 9 bases apart. The CDR3 measures 14 amino acids from cysteine to phenylalanine. Solely the CDR3 DNA is kept, with 42 bases framed from the first base. The sequence is built from TRBV27 and TRBJ1-1; the D gene identity is not certain. Material for sequencing was PBMCs. The TCR was taken from a woman aged 45-65 years in good health and CMV-seropositive. The CDR3 loop reads CASSLLGSDTEAFF. The DNA sequence is as follows: TGTGCCAGCAGTTTATTGGGGAGTGACACTGAAGCTTTCTTT.